These T cell receptor beta chains were read from a single sample in a study of T cell responses to AZD1222 COVID-19 vaccine. The data were produced by immunoSEQ multiplex PCR, yet TCRdb's version contains in-frame clones alone and is incomplete. Among tens of thousands of clones, 81% were seen once, and the ten largest hold 26%. The starting material was peripheral blood, obtained 28 days after the second AZD1222 dose. The receptors were gathered from an adult who received the AZD1222 COVID-19 vaccine. The CDR3 runs from the conserved cysteine through the conserved F or W. D genes are given only for firm matches. Expanded clones are given a class, and other clones once, few, many or no size at all.

clone_size d_call j_call v_call cdr3_aa cdr3_nt
- - TRBJ2-2 TRBV30 CAWSVGVDTGELFF TGTGCCTGGAGCGTGGGAGTTGACACCGGGGAGCTGTTTTTT
once TRBD1 TRBJ1-3 TRBV7-6 CASSLGLSPGGLSGNTIYF TGTGCCAGCAGCTTAGGTCTTTCGCCAGGGGGCTTATCTGGAAACACCATATATTTT
- - TRBJ2-7 TRBV5-1 CASRLIPQSSYEQYF TGCGCCAGCAGATTAATACCCCAGAGTTCCTACGAGCAGTACTTC
- TRBD1 TRBJ1-3 TRBV28 CASTSGGQHLPSGNTIYF TGTGCCAGCACTTCGGGGGGACAGCATCTGCCCTCTGGAAACACCATATATTTT
- - TRBJ2-1 TRBV9 CASSVVGTPYNEQFF TGTGCCAGCAGCGTAGTAGGTACCCCCTACAATGAGCAGTTCTTC
- TRBD2 TRBJ2-2 TRBV6-1 CASSALAGGPTGELFF TGTGCCAGCAGTGCTCTAGCGGGTGGCCCCACCGGGGAGCTGTTTTTT
- - TRBJ2-2 TRBV9 CASSLRGGIAGELFF TGTGCCAGCAGCCTTCGGGGTGGGATCGCCGGGGAGCTGTTTTTT
- - TRBJ1-4 TRBV29-1 CSVDIAGEKLFF TGCAGCGTTGACATCGCAGGGGAAAAACTGTTTTTT
- - TRBJ1-5 TRBV7-2 CASSLARIFPQHF TGTGCCAGCAGCTTAGCGAGGATTTTCCCCCAGCATTTT
- TRBD2 TRBJ2-7 TRBV9 CASSAGGSSYQQYF TGTGCCAGCAGCGCGGGGGGGAGCTCCTACCAGCAGTACTTC
once - TRBJ1-2 TRBV10-3 CAISEYRNGYTF TGTGCCATCAGTGAGTACCGCAATGGCTACACCTTC
- - TRBJ1-4 TRBV5-1 CASSVGTSATNEKLFF TGCGCCAGCAGCGTTGGCACATCAGCAACTAATGAAAAACTGTTTTTT
- - TRBJ2-3 TRBV5-4 CASSLAGTDTQYF TGTGCCAGCAGCTTGGCCGGCACAGATACGCAGTATTTT
- - TRBJ2-4 TRBV4-2 CASSQGYEVLTKNIQYF TGTGCCAGCAGCCAAGGATATGAGGTGTTGACCAAAAACATTCAGTACTTC
few - TRBJ2-2 TRBV27 CASSGIASGDPGELFF TGTGCCAGCTCTGGGATAGCCTCTGGGGACCCCGGGGAGCTGTTTTTT
- TRBD1 TRBJ1-4 TRBV6-2/TRBV6-3 CASSPSGTGPQLNEKLFF TGTGCCAGCAGTCCCTCCGGGACAGGCCCTCAACTGAATGAAAAACTGTTTTTT
- TRBD1 TRBJ2-7 TRBV10-3 CAISEWTGSYEQYF TGTGCCATCAGTGAGTGGACAGGGTCCTACGAGCAGTACTTC
- - TRBJ2-1 TRBV28 CASSRLAYNEQFF TGTGCCAGCAGTCGACTGGCCTACAATGAGCAGTTCTTC
few TRBD1 TRBJ1-4 TRBV5-1 CASRVGQGVEKLFF TGCGCCAGCAGGGTTGGACAGGGGGTCGAAAAACTGTTTTTT
- - TRBJ1-1 TRBV28 CASSLIPGERSTEAFF TGTGCCAGCAGTTTAATCCCAGGGGAACGGAGTACTGAAGCTTTCTTT
few TRBD1 TRBJ2-3 TRBV19 CASSPGDRGWLAVNTQYF TGTGCCAGTAGCCCGGGGGACAGGGGCTGGCTAGCGGTAAATACGCAGTATTTT
- - TRBJ2-7 TRBV7-2 CASSTTASSYEQYF TGTGCCAGCAGCACAACAGCGTCCTCCTACGAGCAGTACTTC
- TRBD1 TRBJ2-7 TRBV3-1/TRBV3-2 CASSPGGTYEQYF TGTGCCAGCAGCCCAGGGGGAACCTACGAGCAGTACTTC
- TRBD1 TRBJ1-1 TRBV27 CASNRGMGFDTEAFF TGTGCCAGCAACAGGGGAATGGGTTTTGACACTGAAGCTTTCTTT
- - TRBJ2-4 TRBV6-5 CASSSTSVAKNIQYF TGTGCCAGCAGCTCGACTAGTGTAGCCAAAAACATTCAGTACTTC
- TRBD2 TRBJ2-3 TRBV7-9 CASSLGRLAGVADTQYF TGTGCCAGCAGCCTCGGACGGCTAGCGGGAGTGGCAGATACGCAGTATTTT
- TRBD1 TRBJ1-3 TRBV4-2 CASSQETGGLRNTIYF TGTGCCAGCAGCCAAGAGACAGGGGGCTTAAGAAACACCATATATTTT
- - TRBJ2-2 TRBV10-2 CASSESLASGELFF TGCGCCAGCAGTGAGTCACTGGCATCCGGGGAGCTGTTTTTT
- - TRBJ1-5 TRBV7-8 CATGSGVNQPQHF TGTGCAACCGGATCGGGGGTTAATCAGCCCCAGCATTTT
- - TRBJ2-5 TRBV11-2 CASSLDRRRGAQETQYF TGTGCCAGCAGCTTAGATAGGCGAAGGGGGGCACAAGAGACCCAGTACTTC
- TRBD1 TRBJ2-1 TRBV7-9 CASSPRTGGSSYNEQFF TGTGCCAGCAGCCCCCGGACAGGGGGTAGTTCCTACAATGAGCAGTTCTTC
- - TRBJ1-5 TRBV27 CASSYDSRPNQPQHF TGTGCCAGCAGTTATGACAGTCGACCGAATCAGCCCCAGCATTTT
- TRBD1 TRBJ2-1 TRBV18 CASSRQGSYNEQFF TGTGCCAGCTCACGACAGGGCTCCTACAATGAGCAGTTCTTC
- TRBD2 TRBJ2-1 TRBV29-1 CSLERTSVNEQFF TGCAGCCTAGAAAGGACTAGCGTCAATGAGCAGTTCTTC
- - TRBJ1-2 TRBV6-2/TRBV6-3 CASSRDSYGYTF TGTGCCAGCAGTAGGGATTCCTATGGCTACACCTTC
- TRBD2 TRBJ2-1 TRBV9 CASSVADGAGAPYNEQFF TGTGCCAGCAGCGTAGCCGATGGAGCGGGAGCCCCCTACAATGAGCAGTTCTTC
- TRBD1 TRBJ2-7 TRBV7-8 CASSITGDYEQYF TGTGCCAGCAGCATAACAGGGGACTACGAGCAGTACTTC
once - TRBJ2-4 TRBV27 CASSPGLVQYF TGTGCCAGCAGCCCAGGGTTGGTTCAGTACTTC
- - TRBJ2-5 TRBV14 CASSQGLGRQETQYF TGTGCCAGCAGCCAAGGGTTAGGCCGCCAAGAGACCCAGTACTTC
- - TRBJ2-5 TRBV4-3 CASSQDEGQETQYF TGCGCCAGCAGCCAAGATGAGGGGCAAGAGACCCAGTACTTC
- - TRBJ1-1 TRBV7-9 CASSLVAGEAFF TGTGCCAGCAGCTTAGTGGCCGGGGAAGCTTTCTTT